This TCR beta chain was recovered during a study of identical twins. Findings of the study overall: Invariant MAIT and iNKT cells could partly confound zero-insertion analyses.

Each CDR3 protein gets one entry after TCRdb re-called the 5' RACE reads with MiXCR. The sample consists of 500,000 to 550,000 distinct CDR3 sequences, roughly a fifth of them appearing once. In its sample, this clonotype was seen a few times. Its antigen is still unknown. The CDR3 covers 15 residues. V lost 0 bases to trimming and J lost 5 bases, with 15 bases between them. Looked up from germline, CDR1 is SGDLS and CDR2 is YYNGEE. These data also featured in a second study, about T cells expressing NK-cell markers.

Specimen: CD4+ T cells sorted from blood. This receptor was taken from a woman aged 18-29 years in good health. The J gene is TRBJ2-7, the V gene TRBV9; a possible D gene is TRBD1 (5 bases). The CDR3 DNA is TGTGCCAGCAGCGTAGGGGTCGATTCCAGGGACGAGCAGTACTTC. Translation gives CASSVGVDSRDEQYF.